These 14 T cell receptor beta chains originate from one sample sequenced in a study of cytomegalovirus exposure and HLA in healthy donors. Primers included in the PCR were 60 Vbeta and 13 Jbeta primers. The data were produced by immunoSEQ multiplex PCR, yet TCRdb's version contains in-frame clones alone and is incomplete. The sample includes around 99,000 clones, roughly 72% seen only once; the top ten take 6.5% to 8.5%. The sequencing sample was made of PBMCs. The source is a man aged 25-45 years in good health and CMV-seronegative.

The chain's CDR3 is CAWSVLSLVGYTF. The CDR3, as DNA: TGTGCCTGGAGTGTACTCTCTTTAGTTGGCTACACCTTC. The chain combines TRBV30 with TRBJ1-2; unclear D gene. Germline V lookup: CDR1 GTSNPN, CDR2 SVGIG (reference sequence). V was shortened by 0 bases and J by 7 bases, with 12 bases between the two germline ends. This CDR3 comprises 13 residues.

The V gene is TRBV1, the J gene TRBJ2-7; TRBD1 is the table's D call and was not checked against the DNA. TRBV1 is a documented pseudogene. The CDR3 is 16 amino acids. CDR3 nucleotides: TGCACCAGCCCACCGCCTGAAATGGGCAGCCCGTACGAGCAGTACTTC. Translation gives CTSPPPEMGSPYEQYF.

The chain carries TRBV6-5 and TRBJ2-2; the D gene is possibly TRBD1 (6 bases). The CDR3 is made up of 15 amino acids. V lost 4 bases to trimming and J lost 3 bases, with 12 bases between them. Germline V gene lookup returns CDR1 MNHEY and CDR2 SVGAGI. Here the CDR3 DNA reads TGTGCCAGCAGTTCCCCCACAGGGTACACCGGGGAGCTGTTTTTT. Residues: CASSSPTGYTGELFF.

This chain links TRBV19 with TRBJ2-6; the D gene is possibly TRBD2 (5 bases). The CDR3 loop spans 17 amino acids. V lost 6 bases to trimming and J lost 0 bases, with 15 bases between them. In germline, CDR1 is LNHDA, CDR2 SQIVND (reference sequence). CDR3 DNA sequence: TGTGCCAGTAGCAGGACTGAGGGTAGCTCTGGGGCCAACGTCCTGACTTTC. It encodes CASSRTEGSSGANVLTF.

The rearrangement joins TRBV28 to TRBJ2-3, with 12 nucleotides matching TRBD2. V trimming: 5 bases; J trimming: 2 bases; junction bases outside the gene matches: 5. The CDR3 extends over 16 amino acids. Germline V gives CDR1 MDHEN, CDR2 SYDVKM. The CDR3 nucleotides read TGTGCCAGCAGTACCGGACTAGCGGGACACACAGATACGCAGTATTTT. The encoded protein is CASSTGLAGHTDTQYF.

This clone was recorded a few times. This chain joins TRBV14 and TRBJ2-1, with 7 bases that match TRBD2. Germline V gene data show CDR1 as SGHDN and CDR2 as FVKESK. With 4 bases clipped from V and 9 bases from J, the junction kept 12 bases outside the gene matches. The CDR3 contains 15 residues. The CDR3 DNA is TGTGCCAGCAGCCCCTCCAGGGCGGGAGATCCTGAGCAGTTCTTC. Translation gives CASSPSRAGDPEQFF. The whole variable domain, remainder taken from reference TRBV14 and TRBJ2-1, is EAGVTQFPSHSVIEKGQTVTLRCDPISGHDNLYWYRRVMGKEIKFLLHFVKESKQDESGMPNNRFLAERTGGTYSTLKVQPAELEDSGVYFCASSPSRAGDPEQFFGPGTRLTVL.

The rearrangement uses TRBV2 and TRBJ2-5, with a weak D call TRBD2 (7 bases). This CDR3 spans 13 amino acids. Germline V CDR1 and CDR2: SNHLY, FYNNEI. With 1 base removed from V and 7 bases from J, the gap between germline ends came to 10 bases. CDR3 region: CASSEERGGTQYF. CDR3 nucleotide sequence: TGTGCCAGCAGTGAAGAGAGGGGGGGGACCCAGTACTTC.

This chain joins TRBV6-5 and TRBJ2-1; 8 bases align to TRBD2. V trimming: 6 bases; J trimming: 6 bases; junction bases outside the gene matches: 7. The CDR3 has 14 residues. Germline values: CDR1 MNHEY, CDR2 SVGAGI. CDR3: CASRPAGEVNEQFF. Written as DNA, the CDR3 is TGTGCCAGCAGGCCAGCGGGAGAGGTCAATGAGCAGTTCTTC.

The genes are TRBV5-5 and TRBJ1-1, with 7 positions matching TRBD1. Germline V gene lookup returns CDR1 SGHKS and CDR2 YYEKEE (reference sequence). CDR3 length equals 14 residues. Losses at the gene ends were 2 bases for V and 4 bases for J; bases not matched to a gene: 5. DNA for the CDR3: TGTGCCAGCAGCTTAGACAGGGTCGGCACTGAAGCTTTCTTT. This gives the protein CASSLDRVGTEAFF.

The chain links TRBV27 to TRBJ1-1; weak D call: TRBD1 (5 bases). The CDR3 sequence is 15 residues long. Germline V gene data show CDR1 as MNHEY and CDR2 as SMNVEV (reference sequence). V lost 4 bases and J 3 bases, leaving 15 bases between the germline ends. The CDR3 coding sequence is TGTGCCAGCAGTTCGCAAAACCTCAGGGACACTGAAGCTTTCTTT. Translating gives CASSSQNLRDTEAFF.

The CDR3 loop is CASSSPTAPAELFF. In DNA, the CDR3 is TGTGCCAGCAGCTCCCCGACAGCGCCCGCGGAGCTGTTTTTT. The chain recombines TRBV13 with TRBJ2-2; D may be TRBD1 (5 bases). This CDR3 spans 14 amino acids. Germline CDR1 reads PRHDT; CDR2 reads FYEKMQ (reference sequence). Deletions cut 4 bases from V and 10 bases from J, with 16 bases between.

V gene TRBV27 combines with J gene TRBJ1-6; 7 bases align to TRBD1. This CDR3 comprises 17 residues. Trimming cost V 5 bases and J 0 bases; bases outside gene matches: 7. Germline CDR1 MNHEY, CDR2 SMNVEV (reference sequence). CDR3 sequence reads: CASSRGTASSYNSPLHF. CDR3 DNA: TGTGCCAGCAGTCGAGGGACAGCTAGCTCCTATAATTCACCCCTCCACTTT.

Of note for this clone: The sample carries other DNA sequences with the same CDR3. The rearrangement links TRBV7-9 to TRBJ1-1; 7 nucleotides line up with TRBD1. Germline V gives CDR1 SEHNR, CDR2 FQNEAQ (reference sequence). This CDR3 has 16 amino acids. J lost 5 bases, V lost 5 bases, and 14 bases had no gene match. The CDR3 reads CASSPGEMDRKTEAFF. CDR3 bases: TGTGCCAGCAGCCCGGGGGAAATGGACAGGAAGACTGAAGCTTTCTTT.

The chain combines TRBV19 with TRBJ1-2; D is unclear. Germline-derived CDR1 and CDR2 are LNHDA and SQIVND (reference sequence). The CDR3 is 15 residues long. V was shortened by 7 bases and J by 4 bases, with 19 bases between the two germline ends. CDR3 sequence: CASTPQSSGFYGYTF. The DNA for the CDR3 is TGTGCCAGTACCCCACAGTCCTCTGGTTTCTATGGCTACACCTTC.